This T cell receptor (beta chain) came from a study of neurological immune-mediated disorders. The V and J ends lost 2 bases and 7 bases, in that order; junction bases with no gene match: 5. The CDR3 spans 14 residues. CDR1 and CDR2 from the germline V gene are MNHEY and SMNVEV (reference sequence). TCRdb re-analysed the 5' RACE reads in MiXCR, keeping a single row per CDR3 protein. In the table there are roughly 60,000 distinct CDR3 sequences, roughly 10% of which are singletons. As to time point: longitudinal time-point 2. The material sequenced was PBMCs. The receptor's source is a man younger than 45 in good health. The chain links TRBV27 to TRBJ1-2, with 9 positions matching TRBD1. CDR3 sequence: CASSLIGTGLGYTF. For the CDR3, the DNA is TGTGCCAGCAGTTTAATTGGGACAGGGCTTGGCTACACCTTC.